This record looks at one T cell receptor (beta chain) sequence and its context. Produced via immunoSEQ multiplex PCR; TCRdb's table is partial and in-frame only. The sample lists roughly 700,000 clones; 74% were seen once. The record originates from a study of shared clonotypes between healthy human individuals. At the level of the study: There were three CD4 naive, three CD4 memory, two CD8 naive and one CD8 memory plates per donor.

Looked up from germline, CDR1 is MDHEN and CDR2 is SYDVKM. With V trimmed by 4 bases and J by 4 bases, 8 bases remained unmatched. The CDR3 covers 15 residues. Sample: memory CD4+ T cells sorted from blood. The subset: CD45RA-negative fraction. This TCR was recovered from a woman aged 25 to 45 in good health. This chain connects TRBV28 to TRBJ1-2; 8 bases align to TRBD1. The CDR3 protein is CASSSGQGIGYGYTF. The CDR3 DNA sequence: TGTGCCAGCAGTTCTGGACAGGGCATCGGCTATGGCTACACCTTC.